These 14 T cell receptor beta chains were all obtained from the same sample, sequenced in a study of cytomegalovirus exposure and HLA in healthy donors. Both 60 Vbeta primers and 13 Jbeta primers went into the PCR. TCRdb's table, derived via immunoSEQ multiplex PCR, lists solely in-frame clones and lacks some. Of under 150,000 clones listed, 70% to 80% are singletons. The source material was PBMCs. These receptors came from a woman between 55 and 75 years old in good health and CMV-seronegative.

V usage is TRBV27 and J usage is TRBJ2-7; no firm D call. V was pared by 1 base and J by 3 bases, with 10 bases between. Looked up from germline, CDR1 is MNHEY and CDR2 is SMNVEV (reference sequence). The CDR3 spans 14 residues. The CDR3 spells CASSLWAGNYEQYF. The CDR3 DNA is TGTGCCAGCAGTTTATGGGCAGGCAACTACGAGCAGTACTTC.

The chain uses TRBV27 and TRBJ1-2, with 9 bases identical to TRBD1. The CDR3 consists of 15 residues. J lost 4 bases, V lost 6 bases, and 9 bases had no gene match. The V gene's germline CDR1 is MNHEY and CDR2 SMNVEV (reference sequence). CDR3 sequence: CASRPQGASGYGYTF. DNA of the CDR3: TGTGCCAGCAGGCCACAGGGGGCTTCCGGCTATGGCTACACCTTC.

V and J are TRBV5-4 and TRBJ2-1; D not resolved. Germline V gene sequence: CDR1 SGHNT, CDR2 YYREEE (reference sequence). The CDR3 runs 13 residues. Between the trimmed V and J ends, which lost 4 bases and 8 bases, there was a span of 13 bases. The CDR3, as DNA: TGTGCCAGCAGCCCCCCGACATACCATGAGCAGTTCTTC. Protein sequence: CASSPPTYHEQFF.

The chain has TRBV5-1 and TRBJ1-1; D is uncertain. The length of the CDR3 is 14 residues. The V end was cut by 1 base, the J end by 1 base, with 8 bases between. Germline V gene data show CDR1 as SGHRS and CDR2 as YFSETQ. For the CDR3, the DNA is TGCGCCAGCAGCTTGTTTCCGGGGAACACTGAAGCTTTCTTT. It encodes CASSLFPGNTEAFF.

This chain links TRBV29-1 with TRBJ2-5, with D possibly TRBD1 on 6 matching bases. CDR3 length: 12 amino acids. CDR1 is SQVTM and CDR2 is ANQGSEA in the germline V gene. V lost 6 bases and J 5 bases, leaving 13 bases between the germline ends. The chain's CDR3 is CSVPRGEETQYF. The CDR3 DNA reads TGCAGCGTCCCCAGGGGAGAGGAGACCCAGTACTTC.

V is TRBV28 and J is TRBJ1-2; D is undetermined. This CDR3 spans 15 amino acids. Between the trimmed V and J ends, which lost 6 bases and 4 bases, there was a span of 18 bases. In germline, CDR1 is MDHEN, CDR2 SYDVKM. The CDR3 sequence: CASRVALSFLYGYTF. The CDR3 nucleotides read TGTGCCAGCAGAGTGGCCCTTTCCTTTCTCTATGGCTACACCTTC.

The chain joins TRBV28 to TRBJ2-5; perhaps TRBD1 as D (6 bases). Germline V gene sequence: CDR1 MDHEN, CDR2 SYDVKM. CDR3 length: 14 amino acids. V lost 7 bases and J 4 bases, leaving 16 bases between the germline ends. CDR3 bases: TGTGCCAGCATAAGTCTCAAAGGGGGAGAGACCCAGTACTTC. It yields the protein CASISLKGGETQYF. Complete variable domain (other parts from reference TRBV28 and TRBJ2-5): DVKVTQSSRYLVKRTGEKVFLECVQDMDHENMFWYRQDPGLGLRLIYFSYDVKMKEKGDIPEGYSVSREKKERFSLILESASTNQTSMYLCASISLKGGETQYFGPGTRLLVL.

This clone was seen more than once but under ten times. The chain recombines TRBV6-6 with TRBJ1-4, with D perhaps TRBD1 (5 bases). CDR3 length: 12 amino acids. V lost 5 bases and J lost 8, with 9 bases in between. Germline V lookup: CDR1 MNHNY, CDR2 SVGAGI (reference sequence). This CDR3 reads CASSPGREKLFF. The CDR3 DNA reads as TGTGCCAGCAGTCCAGGGCGCGAAAAACTGTTTTTT.

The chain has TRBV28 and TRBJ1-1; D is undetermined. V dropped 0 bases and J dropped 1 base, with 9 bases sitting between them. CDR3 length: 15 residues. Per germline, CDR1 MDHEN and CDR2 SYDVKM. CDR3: CASSLWRGENTEAFF. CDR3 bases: TGTGCCAGCAGTTTATGGCGGGGAGAGAACACTGAAGCTTTCTTT. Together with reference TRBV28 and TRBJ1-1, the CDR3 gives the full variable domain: DVKVTQSSRYLVKRTGEKVFLECVQDMDHENMFWYRQDPGLGLRLIYFSYDVKMKEKGDIPEGYSVSREKKERFSLILESASTNQTSMYLCASSLWRGENTEAFFGQGTRLTVV.

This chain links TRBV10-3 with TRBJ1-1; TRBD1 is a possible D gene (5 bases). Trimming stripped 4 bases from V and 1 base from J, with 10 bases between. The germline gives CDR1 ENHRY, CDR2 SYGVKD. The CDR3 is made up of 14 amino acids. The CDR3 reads CAISVGAANTEAFF. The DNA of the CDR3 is TGTGCCATCAGTGTTGGGGCGGCGAACACTGAAGCTTTCTTT.

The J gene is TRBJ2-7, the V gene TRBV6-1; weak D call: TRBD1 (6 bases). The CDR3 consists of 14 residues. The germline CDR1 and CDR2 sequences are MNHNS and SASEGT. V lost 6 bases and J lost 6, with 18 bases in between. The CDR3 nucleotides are TGTGCCAGCAGCGAATATGGATCCAGGGGCGAGCAGTACTTC. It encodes CASSEYGSRGEQYF.

CDR3 residues: CASSELGTTGGTNTEAFF. The CDR3 DNA sequence: TGTGCCAGCAGTGAACTGGGGACGACAGGGGGCACGAACACTGAAGCTTTCTTT. The chain joins TRBV6-1 to TRBJ1-1, with 10 bases fitting TRBD1. The CDR3 is 18 amino acids. V shed 2 bases and J 1 base; nucleotides not matched to a gene: 10. Germline V lookup: CDR1 MNHNS, CDR2 SASEGT.

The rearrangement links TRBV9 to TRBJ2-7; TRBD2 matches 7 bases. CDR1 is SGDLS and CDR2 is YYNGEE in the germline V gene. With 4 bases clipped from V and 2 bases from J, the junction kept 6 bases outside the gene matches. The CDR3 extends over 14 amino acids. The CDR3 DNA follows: TGTGCCAGCAGCATCTCTAGCGGACCCTACGAGCAGTACTTC. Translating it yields CASSISSGPYEQYF.

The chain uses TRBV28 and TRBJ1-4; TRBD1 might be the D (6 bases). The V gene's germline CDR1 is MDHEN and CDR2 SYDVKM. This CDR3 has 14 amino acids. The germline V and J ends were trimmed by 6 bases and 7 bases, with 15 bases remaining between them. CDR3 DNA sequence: TGTGCCAGCAGCCGGGGGGGGCGCGGTGAAAAACTGTTTTTT. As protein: CASSRGGRGEKLFF.